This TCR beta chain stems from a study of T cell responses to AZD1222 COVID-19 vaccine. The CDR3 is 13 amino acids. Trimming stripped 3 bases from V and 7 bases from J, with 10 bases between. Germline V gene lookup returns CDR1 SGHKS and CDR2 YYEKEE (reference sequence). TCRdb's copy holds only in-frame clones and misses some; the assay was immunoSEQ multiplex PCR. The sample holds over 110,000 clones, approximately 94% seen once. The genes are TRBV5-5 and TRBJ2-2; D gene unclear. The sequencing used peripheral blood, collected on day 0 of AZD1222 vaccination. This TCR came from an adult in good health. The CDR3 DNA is TGTGCCAGCAGCTCGACTCCAATCGGGGAGCTGTTTTTT. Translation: CASSSTPIGELFF.